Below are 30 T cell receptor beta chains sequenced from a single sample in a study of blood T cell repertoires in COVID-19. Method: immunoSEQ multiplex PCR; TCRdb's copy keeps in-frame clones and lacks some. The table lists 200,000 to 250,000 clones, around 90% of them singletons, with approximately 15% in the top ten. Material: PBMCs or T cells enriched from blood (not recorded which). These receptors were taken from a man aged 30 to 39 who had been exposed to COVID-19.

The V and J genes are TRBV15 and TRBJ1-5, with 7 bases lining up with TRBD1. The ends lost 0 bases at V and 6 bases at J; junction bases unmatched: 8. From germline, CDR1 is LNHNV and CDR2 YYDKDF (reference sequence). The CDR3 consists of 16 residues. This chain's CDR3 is CATSRDRTGAIQPQHF. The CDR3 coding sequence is TGTGCCACCAGCAGAGATAGAACAGGGGCGATTCAGCCCCAGCATTTT.

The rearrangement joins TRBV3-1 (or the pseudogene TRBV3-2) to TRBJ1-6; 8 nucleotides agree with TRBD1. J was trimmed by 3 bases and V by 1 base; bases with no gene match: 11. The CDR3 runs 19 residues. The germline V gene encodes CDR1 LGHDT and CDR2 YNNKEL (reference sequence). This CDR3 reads CASSQVAGGYFLYNSPLHF. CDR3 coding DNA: TGTGCCAGCAGCCAAGTCGCAGGGGGCTACTTCCTCTATAATTCACCCCTCCACTTT.

CDR3 residues: CASSPYLDQPQHF. DNA for the CDR3: TGTGCCAGCAGCCCATACCTAGATCAGCCCCAGCATTTT. This sequence joins TRBV6-4 and TRBJ1-5; D remains ambiguous. Trimming stripped 6 bases from V and 5 bases from J, with 11 bases between. The CDR3 runs 13 residues. Germline assignment: CDR1 MRHNA and CDR2 SNTAGT.

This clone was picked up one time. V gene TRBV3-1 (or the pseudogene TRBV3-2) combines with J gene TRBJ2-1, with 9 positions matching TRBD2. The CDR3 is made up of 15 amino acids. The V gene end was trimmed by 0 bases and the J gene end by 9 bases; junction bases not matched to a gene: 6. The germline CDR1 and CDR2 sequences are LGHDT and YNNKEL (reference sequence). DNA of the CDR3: TGTGCCAGCAGCCAAGATCTCAGCGGGGGGACTGAGCAGTTCTTC. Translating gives CASSQDLSGGTEQFF.

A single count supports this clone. The CDR3 sequence is CASSGGTGHQPQHF. CDR3 in DNA: TGTGCCAGCAGCGGTGGGACAGGGCATCAGCCCCAGCATTTT. The chain is built from TRBV9 and TRBJ1-5, with 9 bases aligning to TRBD1. V lost 3 bases, J lost 5 bases, and 3 bases stayed unmatched. The CDR3 spans 14 residues. Per the germline V gene, CDR1 is SGDLS and CDR2 is YYNGEE.

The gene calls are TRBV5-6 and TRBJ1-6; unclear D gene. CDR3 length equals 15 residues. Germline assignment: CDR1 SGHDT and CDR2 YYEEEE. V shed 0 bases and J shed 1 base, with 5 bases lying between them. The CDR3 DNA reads TGTGCCAGCAGCTTGGCGGTATCCTATAATTCACCCCTCCACTTT. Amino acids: CASSLAVSYNSPLHF.

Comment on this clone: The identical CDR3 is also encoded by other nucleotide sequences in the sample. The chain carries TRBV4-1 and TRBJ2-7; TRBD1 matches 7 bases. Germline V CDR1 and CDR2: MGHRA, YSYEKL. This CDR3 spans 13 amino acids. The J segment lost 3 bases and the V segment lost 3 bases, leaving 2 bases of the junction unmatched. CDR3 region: CASSHDRDYEQYF. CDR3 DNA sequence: TGCGCCAGCAGCCATGACAGGGACTACGAGCAGTACTTC.

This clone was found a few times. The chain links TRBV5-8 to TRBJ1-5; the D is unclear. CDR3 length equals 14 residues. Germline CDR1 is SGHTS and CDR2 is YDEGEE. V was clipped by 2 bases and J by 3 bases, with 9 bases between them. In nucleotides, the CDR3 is TGTGCCAGCAGCTTTCCGGGAACCAATCAGCCCCAGCATTTT. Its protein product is CASSFPGTNQPQHF.

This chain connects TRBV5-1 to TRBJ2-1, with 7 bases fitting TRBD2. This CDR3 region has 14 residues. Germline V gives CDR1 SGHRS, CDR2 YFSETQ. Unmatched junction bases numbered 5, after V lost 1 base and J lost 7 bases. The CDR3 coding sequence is TGCGCCAGCAGCTTGCGGAGCGGGGTGAATGAGCAGTTCTTC. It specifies CASSLRSGVNEQFF.

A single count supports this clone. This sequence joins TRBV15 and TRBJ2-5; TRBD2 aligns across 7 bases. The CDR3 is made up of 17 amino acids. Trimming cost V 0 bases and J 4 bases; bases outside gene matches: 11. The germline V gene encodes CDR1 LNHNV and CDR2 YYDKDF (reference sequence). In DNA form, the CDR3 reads TGTGCCACCAGCAGAGATTATTTGGGGGGGAACGTAGAGACCCAGTACTTC. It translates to CATSRDYLGGNVETQYF.

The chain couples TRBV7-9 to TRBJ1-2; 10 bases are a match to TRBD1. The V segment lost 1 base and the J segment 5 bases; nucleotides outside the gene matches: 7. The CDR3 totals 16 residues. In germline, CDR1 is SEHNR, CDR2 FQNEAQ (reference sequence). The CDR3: CASSLGDRGRWYGYTF. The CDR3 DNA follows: TGTGCCAGCAGCTTAGGAGACAGGGGGCGTTGGTATGGCTACACCTTC.

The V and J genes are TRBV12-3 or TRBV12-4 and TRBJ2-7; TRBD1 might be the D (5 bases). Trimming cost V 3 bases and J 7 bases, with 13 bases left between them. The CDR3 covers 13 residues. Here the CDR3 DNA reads TGTGCCAGCAGTTTGATGACAGCGAGGGAGCAGTACTTC. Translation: CASSLMTAREQYF.

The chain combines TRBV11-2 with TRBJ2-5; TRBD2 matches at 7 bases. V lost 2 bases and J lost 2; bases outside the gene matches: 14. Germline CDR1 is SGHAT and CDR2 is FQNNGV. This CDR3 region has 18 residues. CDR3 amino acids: CASSLPWGDYPSQETQYF. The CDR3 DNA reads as TGTGCCAGCAGCTTACCCTGGGGGGACTACCCTTCTCAAGAGACCCAGTACTTC.

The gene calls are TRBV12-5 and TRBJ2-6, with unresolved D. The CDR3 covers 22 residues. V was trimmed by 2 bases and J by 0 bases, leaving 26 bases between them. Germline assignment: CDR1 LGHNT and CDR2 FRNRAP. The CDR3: CASGLFLISIVDQFSGANVLTF. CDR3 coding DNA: TGTGCTAGTGGTTTGTTCTTAATATCGATAGTCGATCAATTCTCTGGGGCCAACGTCCTGACTTTC.

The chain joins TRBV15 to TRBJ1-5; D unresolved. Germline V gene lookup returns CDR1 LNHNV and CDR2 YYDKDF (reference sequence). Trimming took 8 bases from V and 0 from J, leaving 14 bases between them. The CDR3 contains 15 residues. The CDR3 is CATAGLPYSNQPQHF. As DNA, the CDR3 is TGTGCCACCGCGGGTCTTCCATATAGCAATCAGCCCCAGCATTTT.

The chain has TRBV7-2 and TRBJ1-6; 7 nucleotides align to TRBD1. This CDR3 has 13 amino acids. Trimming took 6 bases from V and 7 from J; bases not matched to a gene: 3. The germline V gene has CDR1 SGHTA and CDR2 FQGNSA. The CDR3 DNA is TGTGCCAGCAGGAGGGACAGAAATTCACCCCTCCACTTT. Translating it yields CASRRDRNSPLHF.

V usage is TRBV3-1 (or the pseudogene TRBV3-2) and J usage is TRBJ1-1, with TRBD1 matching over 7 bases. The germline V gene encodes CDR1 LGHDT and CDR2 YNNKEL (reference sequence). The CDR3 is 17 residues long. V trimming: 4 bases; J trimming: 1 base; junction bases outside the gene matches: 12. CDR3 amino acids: CASSLGLNRGKNTEAFF. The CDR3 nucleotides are TGTGCCAGCAGCCTTGGGCTAAACAGGGGTAAGAACACTGAAGCTTTCTTT.

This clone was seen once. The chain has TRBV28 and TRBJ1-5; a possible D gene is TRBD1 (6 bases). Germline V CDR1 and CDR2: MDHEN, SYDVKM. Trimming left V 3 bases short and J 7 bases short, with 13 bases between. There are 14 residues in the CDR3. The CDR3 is CASSFWGGGQPQHF. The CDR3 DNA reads TGTGCCAGCAGTTTTTGGGGGGGCGGGCAGCCCCAGCATTTT.

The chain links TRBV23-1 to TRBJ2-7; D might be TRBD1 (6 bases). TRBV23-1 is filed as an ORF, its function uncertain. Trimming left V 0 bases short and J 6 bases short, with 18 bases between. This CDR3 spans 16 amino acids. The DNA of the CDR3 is TGCGCCAGCAGTCAATCGGATGGGGGACATGGGGGCGAGCAGTACTTC. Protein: CASSQSDGGHGGEQYF.

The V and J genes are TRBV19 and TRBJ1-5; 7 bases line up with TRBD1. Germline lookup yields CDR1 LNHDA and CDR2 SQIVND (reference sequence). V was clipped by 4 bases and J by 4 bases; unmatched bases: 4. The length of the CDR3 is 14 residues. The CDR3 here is CASSKGTANQPQHF. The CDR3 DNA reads TGTGCCAGTAGTAAAGGGACAGCGAATCAGCCCCAGCATTTT. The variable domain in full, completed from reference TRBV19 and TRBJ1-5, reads DGGITQSPKYLFRKEGQNVTLSCEQNLNHDAMYWYRQDPGQGLRLIYYSQIVNDFQKGDIAEGYSVSREKKESFPLTVTSAQKNPTAFYLCASSKGTANQPQHFGDGTRLSIL.

CDR3 in amino acids: CASSLDITGPNEQFF. Written as DNA, the CDR3 is TGTGCCAGCAGCTTAGATATAACAGGTCCCAATGAGCAGTTCTTC. The V and J genes are TRBV11-2 and TRBJ2-1; tentatively, D is TRBD1 (5 bases). The CDR3 totals 15 residues. V lost 0 bases and J lost 6, with 12 bases in between. The germline gives CDR1 SGHAT, CDR2 FQNNGV.

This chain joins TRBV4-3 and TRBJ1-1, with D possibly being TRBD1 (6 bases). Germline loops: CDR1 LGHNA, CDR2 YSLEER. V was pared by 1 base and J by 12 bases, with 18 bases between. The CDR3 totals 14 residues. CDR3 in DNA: TGCGCCAGCAGCCAAGGGGTTAGGGGGGGCGCAACTTTCTTT. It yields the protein CASSQGVRGGATFF.

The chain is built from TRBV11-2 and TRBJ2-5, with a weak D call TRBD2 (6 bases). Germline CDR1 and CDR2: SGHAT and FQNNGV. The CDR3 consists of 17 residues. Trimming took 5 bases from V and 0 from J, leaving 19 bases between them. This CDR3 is CASSPSTQRAYQETQYF. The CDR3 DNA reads TGTGCCAGCAGCCCCTCCACCCAGCGGGCCTACCAAGAGACCCAGTACTTC.

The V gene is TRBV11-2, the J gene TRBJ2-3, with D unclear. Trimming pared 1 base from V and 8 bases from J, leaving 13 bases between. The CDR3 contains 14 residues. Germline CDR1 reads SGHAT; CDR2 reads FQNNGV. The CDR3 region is CASSLGVSAPTQYF. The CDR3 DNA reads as TGTGCCAGCAGCTTAGGGGTCAGCGCCCCTACGCAGTATTTT. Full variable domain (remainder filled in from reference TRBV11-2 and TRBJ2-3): EAGVAQSPRYKIIEKRQSVAFWCNPISGHATLYWYQQILGQGPKLLIQFQNNGVVDDSQLPKDRFSAERLKGVDSTLKIQPAKLEDSAVYLCASSLGVSAPTQYFGPGTRLTVL.

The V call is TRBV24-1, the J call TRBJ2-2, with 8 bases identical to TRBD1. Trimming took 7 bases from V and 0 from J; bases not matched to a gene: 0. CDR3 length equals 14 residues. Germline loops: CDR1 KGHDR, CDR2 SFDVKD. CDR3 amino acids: CATRGQANTGELFF. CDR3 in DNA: TGTGCCACCAGGGGACAGGCGAACACCGGGGAGCTGTTTTTT.

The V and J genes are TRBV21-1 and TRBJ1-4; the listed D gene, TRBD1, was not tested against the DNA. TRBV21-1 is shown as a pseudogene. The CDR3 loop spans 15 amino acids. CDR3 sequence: CASIRQDPTRWKLFF. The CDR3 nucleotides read TGTGCCAGCATACGACAGGATCCGACCAGGTGGAAACTGTTTTTT.

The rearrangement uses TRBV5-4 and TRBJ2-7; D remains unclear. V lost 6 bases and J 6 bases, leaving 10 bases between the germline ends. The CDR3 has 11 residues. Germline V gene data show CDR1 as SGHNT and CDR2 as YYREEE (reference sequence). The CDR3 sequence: CASIAAGEQYF. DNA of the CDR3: TGTGCCAGCATTGCGGCTGGCGAGCAGTACTTC. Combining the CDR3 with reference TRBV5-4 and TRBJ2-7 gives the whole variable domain ETGVTQSPTHLIKTRGQQVTLRCSSQSGHNTVSWYQQALGQGPQFIFQYYREEENGRGNFPPRFSGLQFPNYSSELNVNALELDDSALYLCASIAAGEQYFGPGTRLTVT.

The CDR3 is CASTPRRYYNEQFF. In DNA, the CDR3 is TGTGCCAGCACCCCCCGGCGGTACTACAATGAGCAGTTCTTC. V and J are TRBV2 and TRBJ2-1, with D hard to call. The V end lost 7 bases, the J end lost 3 bases, and 13 bases lay between the germline ends. Germline V lookup: CDR1 SNHLY, CDR2 FYNNEI. The CDR3 extends over 14 amino acids.

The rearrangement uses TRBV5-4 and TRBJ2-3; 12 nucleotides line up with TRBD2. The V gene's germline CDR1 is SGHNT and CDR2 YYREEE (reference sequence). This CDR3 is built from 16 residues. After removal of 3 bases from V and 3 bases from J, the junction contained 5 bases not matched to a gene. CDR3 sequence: CASSWELAGGTDTQYF. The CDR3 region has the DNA TGTGCCAGCAGCTGGGAACTAGCGGGGGGTACAGATACGCAGTATTTT.

The CDR3 spells CASSEFSFPTNEKLFF. The CDR3 DNA sequence: TGTGCCAGCAGTGAATTTTCCTTCCCAACTAATGAAAAACTGTTTTTT. The chain combines TRBV6-1 with TRBJ1-4; D is uncertain. V was cut by 2 bases and J by 0 bases, with 10 bases left in between. This CDR3 is built from 16 residues. Germline-derived CDR1 and CDR2 are MNHNS and SASEGT.